This T cell receptor (beta chain) was found in a study of cytomegalovirus exposure and HLA in healthy donors. V lost 4 bases and J lost 2; bases outside the gene matches: 8. Germline CDR1 SGHDT, CDR2 YYEEEE. The CDR3 is 16 amino acids. The PCR employed 60 Vbeta primers together with 13 Jbeta primers. Data came from immunoSEQ multiplex PCR; TCRdb stores just in-frame clones and leaves some out. The sample records about 170,000 clones, roughly 84% being singletons. Concerning this clone itself: Its cognate antigen is unknown. Other nucleotide sequences in the sample specify the same CDR3.

General observations from the study: A later analysis found common viral pathogens apparently linked to several of the most significant clusters. Researchers reported from a later analysis that most CMV-associated TCR beta chains appeared HLA-restricted. Diagnosis of cytomegalovirus status made by the classifier reportedly showed high specificity and sensitivity.

The sample taken for sequencing was PBMCs. This receptor was taken from a male donor in good health and CMV-seronegative. The genes are TRBV5-6 and TRBJ2-7; 11 positions match TRBD1. The CDR3 sequence: CASSKDRGLRAYEQYF. In nucleotides, the CDR3 is TGTGCCAGCAGCAAGGACAGGGGGCTAAGGGCCTACGAGCAGTACTTC. Supplemented by reference TRBV5-6 and TRBJ2-7, the full variable domain reads DAGVTQSPTHLIKTRGQQVTLRCSPKSGHDTVSWYQQALGQGPQFIFQYYEEEERQRGNFPDRFSGHQFPNYSSELNVNALLLGDSALYLCASSKDRGLRAYEQYFGPGTRLTVT.